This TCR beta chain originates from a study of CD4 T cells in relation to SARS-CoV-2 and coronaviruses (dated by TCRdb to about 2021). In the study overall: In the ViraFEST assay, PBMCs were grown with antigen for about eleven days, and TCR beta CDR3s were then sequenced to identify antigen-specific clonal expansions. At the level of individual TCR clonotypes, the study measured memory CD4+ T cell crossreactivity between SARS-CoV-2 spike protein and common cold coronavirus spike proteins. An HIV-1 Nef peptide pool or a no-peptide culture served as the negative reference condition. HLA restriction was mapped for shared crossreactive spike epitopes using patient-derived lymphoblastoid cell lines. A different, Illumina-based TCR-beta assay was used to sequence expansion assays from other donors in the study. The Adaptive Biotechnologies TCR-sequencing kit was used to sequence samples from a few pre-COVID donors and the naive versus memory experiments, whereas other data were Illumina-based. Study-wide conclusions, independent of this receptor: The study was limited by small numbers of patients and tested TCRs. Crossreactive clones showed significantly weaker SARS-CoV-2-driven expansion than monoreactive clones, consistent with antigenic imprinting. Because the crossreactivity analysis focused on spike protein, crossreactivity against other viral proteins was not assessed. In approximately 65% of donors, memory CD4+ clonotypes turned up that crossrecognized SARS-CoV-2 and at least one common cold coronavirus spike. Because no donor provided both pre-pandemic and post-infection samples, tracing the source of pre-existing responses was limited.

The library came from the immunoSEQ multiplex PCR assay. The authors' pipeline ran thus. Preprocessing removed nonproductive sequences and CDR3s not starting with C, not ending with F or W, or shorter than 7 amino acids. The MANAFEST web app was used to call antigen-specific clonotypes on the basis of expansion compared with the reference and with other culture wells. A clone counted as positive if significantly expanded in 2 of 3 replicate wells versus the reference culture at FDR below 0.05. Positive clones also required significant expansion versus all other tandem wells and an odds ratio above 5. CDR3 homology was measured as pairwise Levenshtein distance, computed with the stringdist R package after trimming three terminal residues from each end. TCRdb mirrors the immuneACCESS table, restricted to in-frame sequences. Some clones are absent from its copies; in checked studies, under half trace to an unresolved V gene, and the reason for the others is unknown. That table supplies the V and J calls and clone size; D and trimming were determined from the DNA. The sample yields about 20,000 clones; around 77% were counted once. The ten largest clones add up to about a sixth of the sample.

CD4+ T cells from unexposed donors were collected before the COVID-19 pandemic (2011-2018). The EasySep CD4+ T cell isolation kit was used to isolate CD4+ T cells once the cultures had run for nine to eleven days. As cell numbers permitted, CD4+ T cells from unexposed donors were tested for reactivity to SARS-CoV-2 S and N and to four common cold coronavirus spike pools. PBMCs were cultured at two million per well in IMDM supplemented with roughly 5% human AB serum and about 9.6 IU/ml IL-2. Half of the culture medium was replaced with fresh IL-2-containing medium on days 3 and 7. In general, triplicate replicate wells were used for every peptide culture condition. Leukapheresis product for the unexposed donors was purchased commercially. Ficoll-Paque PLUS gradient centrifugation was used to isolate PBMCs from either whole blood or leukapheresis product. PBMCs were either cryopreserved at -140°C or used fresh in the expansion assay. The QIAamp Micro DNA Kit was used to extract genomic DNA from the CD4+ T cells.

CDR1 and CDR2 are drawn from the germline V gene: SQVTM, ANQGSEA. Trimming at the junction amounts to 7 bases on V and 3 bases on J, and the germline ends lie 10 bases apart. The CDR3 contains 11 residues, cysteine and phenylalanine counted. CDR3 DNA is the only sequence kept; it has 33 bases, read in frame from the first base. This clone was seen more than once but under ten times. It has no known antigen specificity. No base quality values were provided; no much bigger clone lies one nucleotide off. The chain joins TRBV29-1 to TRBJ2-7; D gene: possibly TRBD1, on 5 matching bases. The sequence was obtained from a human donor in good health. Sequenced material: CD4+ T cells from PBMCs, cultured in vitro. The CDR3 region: CSASQGYEQYF. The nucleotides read TGCAGCGCCTCCCAGGGCTACGAGCAGTACTTC.